The clone carrying this TCR beta chain was recorded once. The antigen is undetermined. Germline V gene sequence: CDR1 KGHSH, CDR2 LQKENI. The CDR3 has 14 amino acids. The V end lost 5 bases, the J end lost 0 bases, and 11 bases lay between the germline ends. This entry belongs to a study of post-analysis software for immune sequencing data. General study results and limits: When the samples were clustered directly with F measure, those that had been prepared in the same batch showed strong co-clustering. A handful of TRBV segments appeared more often in patients than in controls, and TRBV5-6, TRBV5-1 and TRBV20-1 were among these.

Tagging with unique molecular identifiers was a feature of the TCR beta cDNA libraries. MiXCR, run by TCRdb on the PCR reads, gives a single entry per CDR3 protein. Of about 380,000 distinct CDR3 sequences in the sample, roughly 38% are singletons; the top ten hold around 15%. The sample consisted of blood. The TCR sequence derives from a girl between 10 and 17 years old with multiple sclerosis. This chain connects TRBV18 to TRBJ2-7; no reliable D call. The CDR3: CASSMDRSSYEQYF. CDR3 coding DNA: TGTGCCAGCTCAATGGACCGCAGCTCCTACGAGCAGTACTTC.